This T cell receptor (beta chain) derives from a study of blood T cell repertoires in COVID-19. Study as a whole: Material from acute and convalescent COVID-19 was sourced from the United States, Italy and Spain.

The repertoire was sequenced with immunoSEQ multiplex PCR; TCRdb's copy has only in-frame clones and lacks some. The sample lists about 350,000 clones; about 90% were seen once. Germline values: CDR1 SGHAT, CDR2 FQNNGV. This CDR3 comprises 15 residues. The ends lost 0 bases at V and 11 bases at J; junction bases unmatched: 10. V gene TRBV11-2 combines with J gene TRBJ2-3, with TRBD1 matching 8 bases. The specimen sequenced was peripheral blood. The sequence was collected from a woman aged 18-29 years who had recovered from COVID-19. The CDR3 protein is CASSLEKGRGRLQYF. CDR3 DNA sequence: TGTGCCAGCAGCTTAGAAAAGGGCAGGGGGCGCTTGCAGTATTTT.